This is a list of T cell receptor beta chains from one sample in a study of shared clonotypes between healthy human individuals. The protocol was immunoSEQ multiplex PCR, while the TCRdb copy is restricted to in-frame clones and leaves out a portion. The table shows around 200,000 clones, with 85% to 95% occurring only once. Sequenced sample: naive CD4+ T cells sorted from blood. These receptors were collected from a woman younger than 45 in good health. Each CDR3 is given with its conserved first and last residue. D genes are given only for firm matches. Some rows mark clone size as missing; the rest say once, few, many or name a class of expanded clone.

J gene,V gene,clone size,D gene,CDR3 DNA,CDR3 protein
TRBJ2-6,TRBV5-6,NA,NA,TGTGCCAGCAGCCGGACTCTCAGCTCTGGGGCCAACGTCCTGACTTTC,CASSRTLSSGANVLTF
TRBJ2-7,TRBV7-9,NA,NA,TGTGCCAGCAGCGCCCTAGTTCCCCACGAGCAGTACTTC,CASSALVPHEQYF
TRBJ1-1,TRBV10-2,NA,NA,TGCGCCAGCAGTGAGCATAAGGAAGGGGGACCATCTGAAGCTTTCTTT,CASSEHKEGGPSEAFF
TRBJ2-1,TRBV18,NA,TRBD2,TGTGCCAGCCACGAGGGAGGGGCAAGCTCCTACAATGAGCAGTTCTTC,CASHEGGASSYNEQFF
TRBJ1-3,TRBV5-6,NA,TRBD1,TGTGCCAGCAGCTTGTTAACAGGGGACTCTGGAAACACCATATATTTT,CASSLLTGDSGNTIYF
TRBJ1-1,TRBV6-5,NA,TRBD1,TGTGCCAGCAGTTACTCGACAGGGGGGGAGAGTGAAGCTTTCTTT,CASSYSTGGESEAFF
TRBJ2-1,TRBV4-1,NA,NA,TGCGCCAGCAGCCAAGATTGGGTAATCCTCGGGAATGAGCAGTTCTTC,CASSQDWVILGNEQFF
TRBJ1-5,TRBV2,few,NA,TGTGCCAGCAGTGAGAGGGACCACAATCAGCCCCAGCATTTT,CASSERDHNQPQHF
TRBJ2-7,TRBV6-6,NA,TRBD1,TGTGCCAGCAGTTACGGGACAGGCTACGAGCAGTACTTC,CASSYGTGYEQYF
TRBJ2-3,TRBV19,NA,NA,TGTGCCAGTAGTTACCCGGGGGGCAGAGCTTATACAGATACGCAGTATTTT,CASSYPGGRAYTDTQYF
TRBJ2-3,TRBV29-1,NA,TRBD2,TGCAGCGTTGTGGGACTAGCTGGGTCAGATACGCAGTATTTT,CSVVGLAGSDTQYF
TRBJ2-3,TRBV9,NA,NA,TGTGCCAGCAGCGTTGGGACTCTTCCAGATACGCAGTATTTT,CASSVGTLPDTQYF
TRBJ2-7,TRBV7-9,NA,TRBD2,TGTGCCAGCGAGACTAGCGGGTTGTCCTACGAGCAGTACTTC,CASETSGLSYEQYF
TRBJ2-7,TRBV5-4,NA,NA,TGTGCCAGCAGCTTTAGAGGTGTCCCCCACGAGCAGTACTTC,CASSFRGVPHEQYF
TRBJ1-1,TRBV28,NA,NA,TGTGCCAGCAGTTTTGGCCAGCTTGGGGCCATGAACACTGAAGCTTTCTTT,CASSFGQLGAMNTEAFF
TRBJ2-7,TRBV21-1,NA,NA,TGTGCCAGCAGCAAAGAACGCGCAGTCGGGACACGAAAGGTCCTATACGAGCAGTACTTC,CASSKERAVGTRKVLYEQYF